This entry describes one T cell receptor beta chain. Its antigen is undetermined. Profiled with immunoSEQ multiplex PCR; TCRdb holds only in-frame clones, not every one. The sample yields about 86,000 clones, about 72% seen once. The CDR3 extends over 11 amino acids. Trimming removed 5 bases at V and 8 bases at J, with 9 bases between. The germline V gene has CDR1 DFQATT and CDR2 SNEGSKA (reference sequence). These data come from a study of T cell responses to AZD1222 COVID-19 vaccine. Findings and caveats of the study: There were repertoire samples only from the period after the peak T cell response.

The sequencing here drew on peripheral blood, taken on day 0 of AZD1222 vaccination. This sequence joins TRBV20-1 and TRBJ2-2; weak D call: TRBD1 (5 bases). The origin of this receptor is an adult in good health. The CDR3 DNA sequence: TGCAGTGCTCCGAGACAGGGGGAGCTGTTTTTT. It yields the protein CSAPRQGELFF.